This T cell receptor (beta chain) was recovered during a study of blood T cell repertoires in COVID-19. Across the whole study: Some COVID-19 samples were acute and others convalescent; all came from the United States, Italy and Spain. Sources were T cells, B-cell-depleted T cells, or PBMCs; the material itself was cDNA or gDNA.

The table lists this clone with many counts. As handled by the study authors: Reference gene primers were amplified, and this amplification served to estimate nucleated cell counts. Method: immunoSEQ multiplex PCR; TCRdb's copy keeps in-frame clones and lacks some. That table supplies the V and J calls and clone size; D and trimming were determined from the DNA. The sample has approximately 300,000 clones; 80% to 90% are singletons. The CDR3 covers 12 residues. CDR1 and CDR2 from the germline V gene are SGHTS and YDEGEE. V lost 4 bases to trimming and J lost 4 bases, with 6 bases between them. The chain is built from TRBV5-8 and TRBJ1-5; TRBD1 is a possible D gene (6 bases). The sample consisted of peripheral blood. The sequence was obtained from a woman aged 45-59 years with acute or convalescent COVID-19. In nucleotides, the CDR3 is TGTGCCAGCAGCAGGGGGAATCAGCCCCAGCATTTT. Its translation is CASSRGNQPQHF. The variable domain in full, completed from reference TRBV5-8 and TRBJ1-5, reads EAGVTQSPTHLIKTRGQQATLRCSPISGHTSVYWYQQALGLGLQFLLWYDEGEERNRGNFPPRFSGRQFPNYSSELNVNALELEDSALYLCASSRGNQPQHFGDGTRLSIL.